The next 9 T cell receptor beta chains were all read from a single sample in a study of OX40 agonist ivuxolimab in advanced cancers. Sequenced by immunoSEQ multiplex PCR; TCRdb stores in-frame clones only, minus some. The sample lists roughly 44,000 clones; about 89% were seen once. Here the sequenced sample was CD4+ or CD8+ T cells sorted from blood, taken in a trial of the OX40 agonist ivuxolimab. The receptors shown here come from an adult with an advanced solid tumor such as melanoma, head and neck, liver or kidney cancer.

This CDR3 reads CASSSSGGRSYEQYF. CDR3 DNA: TGTGCCAGCAGCTCTAGTGGGGGGAGATCCTACGAGCAGTACTTC. The chain joins TRBV9 to TRBJ2-7; tentatively, D is TRBD2 (6 bases). Per the germline V gene, CDR1 is SGDLS and CDR2 is YYNGEE. The germline V and J ends were trimmed by 4 bases and 1 base, with 15 bases remaining between them. This CDR3 has 15 residues. Supplemented by reference TRBV9 and TRBJ2-7, the full variable domain reads DSGVTQTPKHLITATGQRVTLRCSPRSGDLSVYWYQQSLDQGLQFLIQYYNGEERAKGNILERFSAQQFPDLHSELNLSSLELGDSALYFCASSSSGGRSYEQYFGPGTRLTVT.

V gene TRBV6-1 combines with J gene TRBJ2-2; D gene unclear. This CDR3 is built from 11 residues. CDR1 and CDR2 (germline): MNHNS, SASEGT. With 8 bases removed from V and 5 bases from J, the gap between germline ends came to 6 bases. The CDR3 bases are TGTGCCAGCGTGGAAACCGGGGAGCTGTTTTTT. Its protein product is CASVETGELFF.

The CDR3: CASSAGWGPYEQYF. The CDR3 DNA reads as TGTGCCAGCAGTGCTGGGTGGGGGCCCTACGAGCAGTACTTC. V usage is TRBV7-9 and J usage is TRBJ2-7, with D possibly matching TRBD1 (6 bases). The CDR3 consists of 14 residues. The V end was cut by 6 bases, the J end by 2 bases, with 14 bases between. Germline assignment: CDR1 SEHNR and CDR2 FQNEAQ (reference sequence).

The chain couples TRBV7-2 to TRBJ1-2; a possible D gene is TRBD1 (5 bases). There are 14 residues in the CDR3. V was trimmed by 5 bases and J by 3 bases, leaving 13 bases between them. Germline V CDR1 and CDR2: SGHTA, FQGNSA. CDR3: CASSPDQTDYGYTF. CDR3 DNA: TGTGCCAGCAGCCCTGACCAGACAGACTATGGCTACACCTTC. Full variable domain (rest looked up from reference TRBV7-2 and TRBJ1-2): GAGVSQSPSNKVTEKGKDVELRCDPISGHTALYWYRQSLGQGLEFLIYFQGNSAPDKSGLPSDRFSAERTGGSVSTLTIQRTQQEDSAVYLCASSPDQTDYGYTFGSGTRLTVV.

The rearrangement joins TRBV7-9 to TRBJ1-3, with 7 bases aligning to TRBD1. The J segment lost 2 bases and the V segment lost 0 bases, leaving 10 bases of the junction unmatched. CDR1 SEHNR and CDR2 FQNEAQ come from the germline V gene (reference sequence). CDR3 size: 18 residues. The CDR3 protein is CASSLAWRGQEAGNTIYF. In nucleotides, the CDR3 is TGTGCCAGCAGCTTAGCGTGGAGGGGGCAAGAAGCTGGAAACACCATATATTTT. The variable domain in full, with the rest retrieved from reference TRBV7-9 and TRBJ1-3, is DTGVSQNPRHKITKRGQNVTFRCDPISEHNRLYWYRQTLGQGPEFLTYFQNEAQLEKSRLLSDRFSAERPKGSFSTLEIQRTEQGDSAMYLCASSLAWRGQEAGNTIYFGEGSWLTVV.

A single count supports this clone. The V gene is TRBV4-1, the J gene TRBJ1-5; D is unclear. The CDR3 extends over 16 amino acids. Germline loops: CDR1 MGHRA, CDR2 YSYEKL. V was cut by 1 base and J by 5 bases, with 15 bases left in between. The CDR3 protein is CASSQGVDLGYQPQHF. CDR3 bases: TGCGCCAGCAGCCAAGGTGTGGACCTCGGTTATCAGCCCCAGCATTTT.

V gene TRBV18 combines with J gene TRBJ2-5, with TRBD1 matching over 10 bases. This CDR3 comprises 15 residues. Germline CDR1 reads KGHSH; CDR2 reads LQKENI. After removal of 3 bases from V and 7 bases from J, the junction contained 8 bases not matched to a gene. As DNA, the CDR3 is TGTGCCAGCTCACCGACAGGGGGCGCCGGCGGGACCCAGTACTTC. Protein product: CASSPTGGAGGTQYF.

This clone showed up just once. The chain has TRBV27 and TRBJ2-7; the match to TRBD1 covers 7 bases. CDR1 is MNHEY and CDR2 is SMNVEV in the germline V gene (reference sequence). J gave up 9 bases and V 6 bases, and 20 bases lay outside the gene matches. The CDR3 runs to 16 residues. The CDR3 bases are TGTGCCAGCAGAAGTTCACCGGGGACAGACGTAATCGGGCAGTACTTC. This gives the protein CASRSSPGTDVIGQYF.

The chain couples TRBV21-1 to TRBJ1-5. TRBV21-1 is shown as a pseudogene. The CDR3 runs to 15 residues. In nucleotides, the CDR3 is TGTGCCAGCAGCAAAGGTTCCGGGAGCAATCAGCCCCAGCATTTT. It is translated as CASSKGSGSNQPQHF.